What follows are 25 T cell receptor beta chains derived from one specimen sequenced in a study of blood T cell repertoires in COVID-19. Profiled with immunoSEQ multiplex PCR; TCRdb holds only in-frame clones, not every one. The table shows some 130,000 clones, with approximately 80% occurring only once. Sequencing used peripheral blood. The origin of the receptors is an elderly man with acute or convalescent COVID-19.

The genes are TRBV5-6 and TRBJ1-1, with a weak D call TRBD1 (6 bases). Germline V CDR1 and CDR2: SGHDT, YYEEEE. The germline V and J ends were trimmed by 3 bases and 0 bases, with 9 bases remaining between them. The length of the CDR3 is 14 residues. The CDR3 DNA reads TGTGCCAGCAGCTACCCAGGGGTGAACACTGAAGCTTTCTTT. It encodes CASSYPGVNTEAFF. The entire variable domain, with the rest obtained from reference TRBV5-6 and TRBJ1-1, is as follows: DAGVTQSPTHLIKTRGQQVTLRCSPKSGHDTVSWYQQALGQGPQFIFQYYEEEERQRGNFPDRFSGHQFPNYSSELNVNALLLGDSALYLCASSYPGVNTEAFFGQGTRLTVV.

This sequence joins TRBV4-1 and TRBJ2-7; 7 nucleotides match TRBD2. Germline V gene sequence: CDR1 MGHRA, CDR2 YSYEKL. V shed 5 bases, J shed 2 bases, and the junction held 6 bases outside the gene matches. The CDR3 runs to 14 residues. This CDR3 reads CASSTPGLTYEQYF. In DNA form, the CDR3 reads TGCGCCAGCAGCACTCCGGGACTAACCTACGAGCAGTACTTC.

V gene TRBV4-2 combines with J gene TRBJ2-3; 8 bases align to TRBD2. There are 16 residues in the CDR3. Germline CDR1 and CDR2: LGHNA and YNFKEQ. Trimming removed 0 bases from V and 1 base from J; junction bases left unmatched: 3. The CDR3 DNA reads as TGTGCCAGCAGCCAAGAGGTCGGGGGGGGCACAGATACGCAGTATTTT. This translates into CASSQEVGGGTDTQYF.

V usage is TRBV2 and J usage is TRBJ2-5, with 12 bases aligning to TRBD2. CDR1 and CDR2 from the germline V gene are SNHLY and FYNNEI. This CDR3 region has 17 residues. V shed 6 bases, J shed 2 bases, and the junction held 10 bases outside the gene matches. CDR3 bases: TGTGCCAGCAGGCGGTCTATTCTAGCGGGGGGGCAAGAGACCCAGTACTTC. Its protein product is CASRRSILAGGQETQYF.

V and J are TRBV7-9 and TRBJ2-1; tentative D call: TRBD1 (6 bases). The CDR3 contains 18 residues. The germline CDR1 and CDR2 sequences are SEHNR and FQNEAQ (reference sequence). The V end was cut by 1 base, the J end by 1 base, with 17 bases between. CDR3 in amino acids: CASSLVWDTRLSYNEQFF. As DNA, the CDR3 is TGTGCCAGCAGCTTAGTGTGGGACACTAGACTATCCTACAATGAGCAGTTCTTC. Filled out from reference TRBV7-9 and TRBJ2-1, the complete variable domain reads DTGVSQNPRHKITKRGQNVTFRCDPISEHNRLYWYRQTLGQGPEFLTYFQNEAQLEKSRLLSDRFSAERPKGSFSTLEIQRTEQGDSAMYLCASSLVWDTRLSYNEQFFGPGTRLTVL.

This clone was seen a few times. The V call is TRBV4-2, the J call TRBJ1-6, with TRBD1 as a possible D gene (5 bases). V gave up 7 bases and J gave up 0 bases, with 16 bases separating them. Per the germline V gene, CDR1 is LGHNA and CDR2 is YNFKEQ. The CDR3 has 17 residues. The CDR3 is CASTNAAGGSYNSPLHF. Here the CDR3 DNA reads TGTGCCAGCACCAACGCGGCGGGGGGCTCCTATAATTCACCCCTCCACTTT.

The chain uses TRBV15 and TRBJ1-5, with 7 nucleotides matching TRBD1. V lost 5 bases, J lost 2 bases, and 6 bases stayed unmatched. Germline CDR1 reads LNHNV; CDR2 reads YYDKDF (reference sequence). The CDR3 loop spans 15 amino acids. The CDR3 region is CATSADRAGNQPQHF. Written as DNA, the CDR3 is TGTGCCACCAGCGCTGACAGGGCTGGCAATCAGCCCCAGCATTTT.

Only a few counts were recorded for this clone. The chain couples TRBV5-5 to TRBJ2-7; the D gene is possibly TRBD2 (5 bases). The CDR3 has 13 residues. Trimming cost V 0 bases and J 3 bases, with 7 bases left between them. The V gene's germline CDR1 is SGHKS and CDR2 YYEKEE (reference sequence). The CDR3 here is CASSLAGFYEQYF. The CDR3 DNA follows: TGTGCCAGCAGCTTGGCGGGGTTCTACGAGCAGTACTTC.

This clone was found a few times. This chain connects TRBV5-4 to TRBJ2-2, with 12 bases lining up with TRBD2. V trimming: 0 bases; J trimming: 4 bases; junction bases outside the gene matches: 7. CDR1 SGHNT and CDR2 YYREEE come from the germline V gene (reference sequence). The CDR3 is 18 amino acids. The CDR3 reads CASSLGLAGGPGTGELFF. CDR3 nucleotide sequence: TGTGCCAGCAGCTTGGGCCTAGCGGGGGGGCCGGGCACCGGGGAGCTGTTTTTT.

The genes are TRBV9 and TRBJ2-6, with 7 bases lining up with TRBD1. CDR3 length: 17 amino acids. With V trimmed by 5 bases and J by 0 bases, 8 bases remained unmatched. Germline CDR1 SGDLS, CDR2 YYNGEE. CDR3 loop: CASRGQESISGANVLTF. CDR3 coding DNA: TGTGCCAGCAGAGGACAGGAGTCCATCTCTGGGGCCAACGTCCTGACTTTC.

The V call is TRBV2, the J call TRBJ2-4, with D possibly matching TRBD2 (6 bases). The CDR3 is 16 amino acids. CDR1 SNHLY and CDR2 FYNNEI come from the germline V gene. Trimming cost V 1 base and J 0 bases, with 10 bases left between them. The CDR3 is CASSEGRGLAKNIQYF. The CDR3 nucleotides read TGTGCCAGCAGTGAAGGGCGGGGTTTAGCCAAAAACATTCAGTACTTC.

This clone occurred a few times. The genes are TRBV6-5 and TRBJ2-1; TRBD1 matches 7 bases. Germline values: CDR1 MNHEY, CDR2 SVGAGI. The J segment lost 10 bases and the V segment lost 0 bases, leaving 12 bases of the junction unmatched. This CDR3 is 16 amino acids long. The CDR3, as DNA: TGTGCCAGCAGTTACTCGCTAGGGGGCCTGTCTAGGGAGCAGTTCTTC. Protein product: CASSYSLGGLSREQFF.

The gene calls are TRBV2 and TRBJ1-1; D may be TRBD1 (6 bases). V lost 3 bases, J lost 5 bases, and 16 bases lay in between. The CDR3 loop spans 15 amino acids. From germline, CDR1 is SNHLY and CDR2 FYNNEI. The CDR3 loop is CASSDRGARKTEAFF. In DNA form, the CDR3 reads TGTGCCAGCAGTGACAGGGGAGCTCGGAAAACTGAAGCTTTCTTT. Combining the CDR3 with reference TRBV2 and TRBJ1-1 gives the whole variable domain EPEVTQTPSHQVTQMGQEVILRCVPISNHLYFYWYRQILGQKVEFLVSFYNNEISEKSEIFDDQFSVERPDGSNFTLKIRSTKLEDSAMYFCASSDRGARKTEAFFGQGTRLTVV.

The rearrangement uses TRBV24-1 and TRBJ2-7, with TRBD2 as a possible D gene (6 bases). Germline V gives CDR1 KGHDR, CDR2 SFDVKD. The CDR3 has 15 amino acids. V lost 4 bases and J lost 7, with 19 bases in between. CDR3: CATSDATATGGEQYF. The CDR3 DNA is TGTGCCACCAGTGACGCGACAGCTACCGGGGGTGAGCAGTACTTC.

The rearrangement links TRBV11-2 to TRBJ2-2; D is uncertain. V lost 1 base, J lost 10 bases, and 10 bases lay in between. The CDR3 runs to 13 residues. The germline CDR1 and CDR2 sequences are SGHAT and FQNNGV. The CDR3 here is CASSLAGPLELFF. In nucleotides, the CDR3 is TGTGCCAGCAGCTTAGCAGGTCCCCTGGAGCTGTTTTTT.

Remarks on this clone: The same CDR3 can be traced to other DNA sequences in this sample. The rearrangement joins TRBV18 to TRBJ2-2; 8 positions agree with TRBD2. The CDR3 consists of 16 residues. Germline-derived CDR1 and CDR2 are KGHSH and LQKENI. V lost 1 base, J lost 2 bases, and 3 bases stayed unmatched. This CDR3 reads CASSPRRGGNTGELFF. Written as DNA, the CDR3 is TGTGCCAGCTCACCACGACGGGGGGGAAACACCGGGGAGCTGTTTTTT.

V is TRBV5-1 and J is TRBJ1-4; no reliable D call. V shed 0 bases and J shed 4 bases, with 10 bases lying between them. The CDR3 totals 15 residues. Per germline, CDR1 SGHRS and CDR2 YFSETQ. CDR3 amino acids: CASSLDGVDNEKLFF. Written as DNA, the CDR3 is TGCGCCAGCAGCTTGGACGGGGTTGATAATGAAAAACTGTTTTTT. The full variable domain, in which reference TRBV5-1 and TRBJ1-4 provide the parts outside the CDR3, is KAGVTQTPRYLIKTRGQQVTLSCSPISGHRSVSWYQQTPGQGLQFLFEYFSETQRNKGNFPGRFSGRQFSNSRSEMNVSTLELGDSALYLCASSLDGVDNEKLFFGSGTQLSVL.

This chain joins TRBV20-1 and TRBJ2-1, with D unclear. This CDR3 contains 10 residues. V was shortened by 6 bases and J by 9 bases, with 9 bases between the two germline ends. Germline CDR1 and CDR2: DFQATT and SNEGSKA (reference sequence). The CDR3 sequence: CSAEVGEQFF. The CDR3 region has the DNA TGCAGTGCCGAGGTGGGTGAGCAGTTCTTC.

The rearrangement links TRBV19 to TRBJ1-5; weak D call: TRBD1 (6 bases). CDR1 and CDR2 (germline): LNHDA, SQIVND (reference sequence). The CDR3 is made up of 14 amino acids. Trimming shortened V by 2 bases and J by 5 bases, and 10 bases separated the two germline ends. CDR3 loop: CASSIQNRDQPQHF. Written as DNA, the CDR3 is TGTGCCAGTAGTATACAAAACAGGGATCAGCCCCAGCATTTT.

The gene calls are TRBV4-2 and TRBJ1-5, with 7 bases that match TRBD1. The CDR3 totals 17 residues. Germline V gives CDR1 LGHNA, CDR2 YNFKEQ. J was trimmed by 5 bases and V by 0 bases; bases with no gene match: 10. Written as DNA, the CDR3 is TGTGCCAGCAGCCAAGATCCAGACAGGGCGGCAGATCAGCCCCAGCATTTT. It specifies CASSQDPDRAADQPQHF.

The chain joins TRBV6-6 to TRBJ1-2, with a tentative D call TRBD1 (5 bases). The CDR3 runs 16 residues. V gave up 6 bases and J gave up 3 bases, with 20 bases separating them. CDR1 and CDR2 from the germline V gene are MNHNY and SVGAGI (reference sequence). CDR3 region: CASSPGGGRLDYGYTF. Written as DNA, the CDR3 is TGTGCCAGCAGCCCCGGGGGGGGTCGGTTGGACTATGGCTACACCTTC.

The genes are TRBV20-1 and TRBJ2-1, with 7 bases aligning to TRBD2. CDR3 size: 13 residues. Trimming removed 3 bases from V and 8 bases from J; junction bases left unmatched: 7. CDR1 and CDR2 (germline): DFQATT, SNEGSKA (reference sequence). In DNA form, the CDR3 reads TGCAGTGCTAGTCGTCGAGCGGGGCATGAGCAGTTCTTC. Its translation is CSASRRAGHEQFF.

The J gene is TRBJ2-7, the V gene TRBV9, with 8 bases aligning to TRBD2. Trimming took 4 bases from V and 4 from J; bases not matched to a gene: 10. The germline CDR1 and CDR2 sequences are SGDLS and YYNGEE. This CDR3 is built from 15 residues. This chain's CDR3 is CASSPRLASQYEQYF. The CDR3 DNA reads TGTGCCAGCAGCCCGCGACTAGCGAGTCAGTACGAGCAGTACTTC.

The chain has TRBV18 and TRBJ2-3; D remains unclear. V lost 3 bases and J 0 bases, leaving 10 bases between the germline ends. CDR3 length equals 15 residues. Germline values: CDR1 KGHSH, CDR2 LQKENI. CDR3 protein: CASSPRQASTDTQYF. The DNA of the CDR3 is TGTGCCAGCTCACCTCGACAAGCTAGCACAGATACGCAGTATTTT.

This rearrangement joins TRBV5-1 to TRBJ2-2, with D possibly TRBD1 on 6 matching bases. Germline V lookup: CDR1 SGHRS, CDR2 YFSETQ. V gave up 1 base and J gave up 4 bases, with 11 bases separating them. The CDR3 is 15 residues long. The DNA of the CDR3 is TGCGCCAGCAGCTTGACAGGGACGGGCACCGGGGAGCTGTTTTTT. Translation gives CASSLTGTGTGELFF.